The sequence of this TCR beta chain was determined in a study of persistence of HIV-infected CD4 T cells (dated by TCRdb to the early 2020s). Broadly, across the study: Suppressive ART had been received by participants for a median of roughly eight years. Peripheral blood samples of up to roughly 180 mL were taken at multiple time points, with the exception of a couple of participants who underwent leukapheresis at a single time point. Anti-CD3/anti-CD28 stimulation activated a higher proportion of cells, with a lower memory fraction, than antigen stimulation. CMV- and HIV-1 Gag-responding CD4+ T cells were isolated from ART-treated individuals so that antigen-driven clonal expansion of HIV-1-infected cells could be examined. The clonality of all cells in each sorted population was measured by TCRbeta sequencing, and the clonality of infected cells was measured by proviral sequencing. In the cross-participant TCR cluster analysis, fewer than ten participants were included for CMV and more than five participants were included for Gag. Summary of the overall study and its limitations: Within the same sorted populations, TCR oligoclonality correlated with proviral oligoclonality. Antigen-responding cells were enriched for degenerate expanded CDR3beta sequences, which suggests convergent selection of CD4+ responses to CMV and Gag. Only a small number of individuals took part in the study, and the range of antigens tested was limited. Because the TCR analyses were done in bulk, restricting them to just the rare CMV-responding cells that actually carried HIV-1 proviruses was not possible. Significantly lower TCRbeta richness was observed in CMV- and Gag-responding cells than in anti-CD3/anti-CD28-responding cells, and higher oligoclonality was observed in CMV-responding cells than in CD3/CD28-stimulated and Gag-responding cells.

This clone has a handful of counts. Its antigen remains unidentified. Per-nucleotide qualities are absent, and no much larger clonotype sits a single base away. The immunoSEQ hsTCRB assay version 4, run in survey mode, was used to sequence TCRbeta repertoires from genomic DNA. For TCRbeta sequencing, genomic DNA was diluted to roughly 9.4 ng/uL, with up to 1 ug used per sample. The original pipeline was this. TCRbeta data were analyzed in ImmunoSeq Analyzer 3.0, with diversity computed on productive nucleotide rearrangements. Using the Immunarch R package, the improved Chao index served to estimate lower-bound TCR diversity and the Gini coefficient served to estimate clonality. Nucleotide rearrangements that differed but encoded the same CDR3beta amino acid sequence were counted as separate clonotypes. TCRbeta sequences significantly enriched in antigen-responding cells relative to anti-CD3/anti-CD28-activated cells were identified by differential abundance analysis. GLIPH2 grouped TCRs by predicted peptide-MHC specificity, both within each participant and across combined participant data sets. The table comes from immuneACCESS by way of TCRdb, which keeps in-frame sequences with V and J called. Part of the clones is missing from these tables; in studies checked, under half for an unresolved V gene and the rest for unknown reasons. D and trimming come from the DNA, and the V and J calls and clone size come from that table. The sample table records tens of thousands of clones; around 89% of these occur just once. Of the sample, 0.4% to 0.5% falls within the top ten clones.

The sample's treatment or condition label, decoded: suppressive antiretroviral therapy. As a nonspecific positive control representing the CD4+ T cell repertoire, cells were stimulated with anti-CD3/anti-CD28 magnetic beads. CD4+ T cells that responded were sorted based on upregulation of both CD40 ligand and CD69. HIV-1-infected adults in whom suppressive ART had been started during chronic infection were enrolled as participants. Plasma HIV-1 RNA had been undetectable (below 50 copies/mL) in participants for at least 4 years. To be included, participants needed a CD4+ T cell count above 400 cells/uL and a positive CMV serology. Before stimulation, PBMCs were isolated using density centrifugation and then depleted of CD8+ T cells. For 15 to 20 hours, the CD8-depleted PBMCs were stimulated with anti-CD28/CD49d costimulation, a CD40-blocking antibody, and enfuvirtide to prevent new infections. Sorting was done on either a Beckman Coulter MoFlo Legacy or an XDP sorter, and propidium iodide was used to exclude dead cells. Genomic DNA was extracted with the QIAamp DNA Mini Kit for samples above one million cells, otherwise with the Quick-DNA Microprep Kit.

The starting material was CD4+ T cells sorted from PBMCs after roughly 18-hour stimulation, obtained from a patient who received antiretroviral therapy. The cell subset or site tag for this specimen amounts to: CD40L+CD69+ CD4 T cells responding to anti-CD3/anti-CD28 beads, representing the overall repertoire. This sequence originates from an adult woman with HIV who was CMV-seropositive.

The DNA sequence is given as TGTGCCAGTAGTACCTCACCGCGGGTTAACACTGAAGCTTTCTTT. Translation gives CASSTSPRVNTEAFF. This chain is built from TRBV19 and TRBJ1-1; the D gene cannot be named for sure. V is shortened by 4 bases, J by 2 bases, and the region joining them spans 14 bases. Reading the germline V gene (reference sequence) gives CDR1 LNHDA and CDR2 SQIVND. The CDR3 starts with the cysteine, ends with the phenylalanine, and has 15 residues. The DNA shown is the 45-base CDR3, in frame from base 1.